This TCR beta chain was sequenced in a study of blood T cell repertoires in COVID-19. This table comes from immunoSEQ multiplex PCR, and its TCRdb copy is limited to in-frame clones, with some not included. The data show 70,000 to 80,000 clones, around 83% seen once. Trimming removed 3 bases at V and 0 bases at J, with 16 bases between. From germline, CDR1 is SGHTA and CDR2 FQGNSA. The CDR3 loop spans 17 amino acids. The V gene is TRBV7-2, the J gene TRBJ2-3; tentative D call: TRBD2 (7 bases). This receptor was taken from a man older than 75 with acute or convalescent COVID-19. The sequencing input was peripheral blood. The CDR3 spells CASSFDGGLGSTDTQYF. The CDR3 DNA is TGTGCCAGCAGCTTCGACGGGGGGCTGGGGAGCACAGATACGCAGTATTTT.